The next 20 T cell receptor beta chains were all read from a single sample in a study of blood T cells in healthy people across ages. Sample-barcoded 5' priming and a J-beta primer mix drove a second PCR of about 6 to 11 cycles. TCRdb reprocessed the 5' RACE reads with MiXCR, giving one entry per CDR3 protein. The table records 1.5 million to 2 million distinct CDR3 sequences, roughly 30% of them present only once. Material: blood. The receptors stem from a woman aged 25-40 years in good health.

This clonotype was detected ten times or more. The chain has TRBV13 and TRBJ2-7; 7 positions match TRBD1. Trimming cost V 4 bases and J 0 bases; bases outside gene matches: 3. Germline V gene data show CDR1 as PRHDT and CDR2 as FYEKMQ (reference sequence). CDR3 length equals 14 residues. The CDR3 DNA sequence: TGTGCCAGCAGCTCCCGGGACAGCTCCTACGAGCAGTACTTC. Translated: CASSSRDSSYEQYF.

The J gene is TRBJ2-2, the V gene TRBV20-1; TRBD1 might be the D (6 bases). With 2 bases removed from V and 5 bases from J, the gap between germline ends came to 18 bases. Germline CDR1 reads DFQATT; CDR2 reads SNEGSKA (reference sequence). The CDR3 runs to 16 residues. The CDR3 region has the DNA TGCAGTGCTAGACGGACAGACGGTATTTCGACCGGGGAGCTGTTTTTT. Translating it yields CSARRTDGISTGELFF.

This clonotype was found a few times. This chain connects TRBV15 to TRBJ2-3; 9 bases are a match to TRBD1. J was trimmed by 5 bases and V by 6 bases; bases with no gene match: 3. The germline gives CDR1 LNHNV, CDR2 YYDKDF (reference sequence). The CDR3 contains 13 residues. CDR3 amino acids: CATRGQGEDTQYF. DNA for the CDR3: TGTGCCACCAGGGGACAGGGAGAAGATACGCAGTATTTT.

This clonotype turned up a few times. The CDR3 DNA is TGTGCCGTTCAGACTAGCGTAAACAATGAGCAGTTCTTC. It codes for CAVQTSVNNEQFF. The chain uses TRBV2 and TRBJ2-1; TRBD2 matches at 8 bases. The CDR3 contains 13 residues. Trimming cost V 11 bases and J 5 bases; bases outside gene matches: 8. Germline values: CDR1 SNHLY, CDR2 FYNNEI.

On this clonotype: Given a much more abundant clone one base away, this may be a read error. The V call is TRBV7-2, the J call TRBJ2-5; 12 bases agree with TRBD1. The better agreement between TRBJ2-1 and the DNA end casts doubt on the J call. Germline-derived CDR1 and CDR2 are SGHTA and FQGNSA. The CDR3 is made up of 16 amino acids. CDR3 in DNA: TGTGCCAGCAGCTTAGGGGGACAGGGGGCCCAAGAGACCCAGTTCTTC. Translation gives CASSLGGQGAQETQFF.

The rearrangement uses TRBV18 and TRBJ2-5; a possible D gene is TRBD2 (6 bases). The V end was cut by 4 bases, the J end by 2 bases, with 17 bases between. Germline V gene data show CDR1 as KGHSH and CDR2 as LQKENI. The CDR3 has 16 amino acids. CDR3 region: CASSRANAGTQETQYF. The CDR3 nucleotides are TGTGCCAGCTCACGCGCCAACGCCGGGACTCAAGAGACCCAGTACTTC.

As concerns this clonotype: The junction differs from germline at one of its ends, possibly a read error. The rearrangement uses TRBV29-1 and TRBJ2-7; the match to TRBD1 covers 7 bases. CDR1 is SQVTM and CDR2 is ANQGSEA in the germline V gene. This CDR3 contains 12 residues. CDR3 amino acids: CGVTGSSYGQYF. The CDR3 region has the DNA TGCGGCGTGACAGGGAGCTCCTACGGGCAGTACTTC.

The chain has TRBV7-9 and TRBJ2-5; no clear D. The V gene lost 5 bases and the J gene lost 1 base, with 14 bases spanning the gap. Germline V lookup: CDR1 SEHNR, CDR2 FQNEAQ (reference sequence). The CDR3 is 15 amino acids. Here the CDR3 DNA reads TGTGCCAGCAGCCTGGTCCCCGAGTCCCAAGAGACCCAGTACTTC. As protein: CASSLVPESQETQYF.

This clonotype showed up many times. The chain uses TRBV6-5 and TRBJ2-5, with 9 bases matching TRBD1. Trimming at V came to 5 bases and at J to 5 bases, leaving 9 bases not matched to a gene. The CDR3 extends over 15 amino acids. Per germline, CDR1 MNHEY and CDR2 SVGAGI. The DNA for the CDR3 is TGTGCCAGCAGTCCCACAGGGGGCGCCGAGGAGACCCAGTACTTC. This translates into CASSPTGGAEETQYF.

This clonotype has more than one count but fewer than ten. The chain is built from TRBV20-1 and TRBJ2-1; 9 nucleotides align to TRBD2. V lost 5 bases and J lost 14; bases outside the gene matches: 13. Germline assignment: CDR1 DFQATT and CDR2 SNEGSKA (reference sequence). The CDR3 consists of 13 residues. The chain's CDR3 is CSARRDSRTSEFF. The CDR3, as DNA: TGCAGTGCTCGCCGGGACAGTAGGACTAGCGAGTTCTTC.

In this sample, this clonotype turned up many times. The genes are TRBV29-1 and TRBJ1-2, with D uncertain. The CDR3 is 12 amino acids. V lost 3 bases and J 2 bases, leaving 7 bases between the germline ends. CDR1 is SQVTM, CDR2 ANQGSEA, per germline. The CDR3 loop is CSVEGSNYGYTF. CDR3 DNA: TGCAGCGTTGAGGGCAGCAACTATGGCTACACCTTC. Variable domain in full (rest from reference TRBV29-1 and TRBJ1-2): SAVISQKPSRDICQRGTSLTIQCQVDSQVTMMFWYRQQPGQSLTLIATANQGSEATYESGFVIDKFPISRPNLTFSTLTVSNMSPEDSSIYLCSVEGSNYGYTFGSGTRLTVV.

Concerning this clonotype itself: A read error is possible here, since a much larger clone lies one base away. The J gene is TRBJ2-5, the V gene TRBV7-2, with TRBD1 matching 7 bases. The DNA matches TRBJ2-7 better at its end, which makes the J call doubtful. CDR1 is SGHTA, CDR2 FQGNSA, per germline. CDR3 size: 13 residues. The CDR3 loop reads CASSPGQWDEQYF. The CDR3 bases are TGTGCCAGCAGCCCGGGACAGTGGGACGAGCAGTACTTC.

This clonotype was detected a few times. The V call is TRBV6-1, the J call TRBJ2-3, with 7 bases fitting TRBD1. The V segment lost 2 bases and the J segment 3 bases; nucleotides outside the gene matches: 2. The germline V gene encodes CDR1 MNHNS and CDR2 SASEGT. The CDR3 spans 14 residues. CDR3 nucleotides: TGTGCCAGCAGTGAAAGGGGGCGGACAGATACGCAGTATTTT. Its protein is CASSERGRTDTQYF.

This clonotype was counted a few times. One end of the junction does not line up with germline, which may come from a read error. V gene TRBV6-6 combines with J gene TRBJ2-7; possibly TRBD1 or TRBD2 for D (5 bases each). The CDR3 is 13 residues long. Germline CDR1 and CDR2: MNHNY and SVGAGI (reference sequence). Here the CDR3 reads CASVGAGIYGQYF. CDR3 DNA sequence: TGTGCCAGCGTCGGGGCAGGGATCTACGGGCAGTACTTC.

Of note for this clonotype: At one of its ends the junction is not consistent with the germline gene, which may arise from a read error. The chain has TRBV2 and TRBJ1-2, with D hard to call. This CDR3 region has 16 residues. Germline V gives CDR1 SNHLY, CDR2 FYNNEI. DNA for the CDR3: TGTGTCAGCAAGTCCTTGAATCCAGAAGAATACTATGGCTACACCTTC. It translates to CVSKSLNPEEYYGYTF.

This clonotype was seen many times. V is TRBV12-3 or TRBV12-4 and J is TRBJ1-1, with a possible D match to TRBD1 (6 bases). The CDR3 loop spans 13 amino acids. V was cut by 5 bases and J by 8 bases, with 15 bases left in between. The CDR3 is CASSGGLRSEAFF. The CDR3 DNA sequence: TGTGCCAGCAGTGGGGGGCTTCGATCGGAAGCTTTCTTT.

The table lists this clonotype with a few counts. The V gene is TRBV7-6, the J gene TRBJ2-7, with TRBD2 identical over 10 bases. V trimming: 5 bases; J trimming: 3 bases; junction bases outside the gene matches: 16. Germline loops: CDR1 SGHVS, CDR2 FNYEAQ. The CDR3 has 18 amino acids. This chain's CDR3 is CASSPAGTSVPPFYEQYF. CDR3 nucleotides: TGTGCCAGCAGCCCGGCCGGGACTAGCGTCCCCCCCTTCTACGAGCAGTACTTC.

Ten or more counts support this clonotype. This sequence joins TRBV5-1 and TRBJ2-7; 12 bases are shared with TRBD1. CDR3 length: 14 amino acids. Germline trimming cut 3 bases from V and 7 bases from J; bases unmatched to any gene: 5. Germline V gene data show CDR1 as SGHRS and CDR2 as YFSETQ. CDR3 residues: CASSSGTGGLEQYF. For the CDR3, the DNA is TGCGCCAGCAGCTCCGGGACAGGGGGCTTGGAGCAGTACTTC.

This sequence joins TRBV24-1 and TRBJ2-1, with TRBD2 identical over 8 bases. Germline trimming cut 1 base from V and 8 bases from J; bases unmatched to any gene: 12. This CDR3 is built from 17 residues. Germline V gives CDR1 KGHDR, CDR2 SFDVKD. In DNA, the CDR3 is TGTGCCACCAGTGATTTCCCTTCCAGCGGGGGCGGCGATGAGCAGTTCTTC. This translates into CATSDFPSSGGGDEQFF.

In its sample, this clonotype was seen a few times. The rearrangement links TRBV12-3 or TRBV12-4 to TRBJ2-2, with a tentative D call TRBD2 (5 bases). This CDR3 comprises 14 residues. Trimming stripped 2 bases from V and 4 bases from J, with 8 bases between. The CDR3 coding sequence is TGTGCCAGCAGTTTAATAGAGGGCACCGGGGAGCTGTTTTTT. Its translation: CASSLIEGTGELFF.